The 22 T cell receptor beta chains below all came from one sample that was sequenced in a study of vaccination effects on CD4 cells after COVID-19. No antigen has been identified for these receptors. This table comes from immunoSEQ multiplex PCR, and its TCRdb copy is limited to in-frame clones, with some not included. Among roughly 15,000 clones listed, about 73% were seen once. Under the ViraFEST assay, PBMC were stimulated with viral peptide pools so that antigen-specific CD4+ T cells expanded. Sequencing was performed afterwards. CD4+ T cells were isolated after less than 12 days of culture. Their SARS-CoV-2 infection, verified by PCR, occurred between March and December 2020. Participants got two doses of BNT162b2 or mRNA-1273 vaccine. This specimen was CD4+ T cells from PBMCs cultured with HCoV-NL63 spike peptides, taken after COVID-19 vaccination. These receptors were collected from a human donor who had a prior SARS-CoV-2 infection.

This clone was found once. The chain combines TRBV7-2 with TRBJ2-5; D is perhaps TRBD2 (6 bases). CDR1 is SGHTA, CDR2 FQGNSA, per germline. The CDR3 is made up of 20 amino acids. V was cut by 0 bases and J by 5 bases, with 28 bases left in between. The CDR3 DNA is TGTGCCAGCAGCTTAGCATTCCGGGGGAAGACAAAACCTACCTGGGAGACCCAGTACTTC. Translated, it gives CASSLAFRGKTKPTWETQYF.

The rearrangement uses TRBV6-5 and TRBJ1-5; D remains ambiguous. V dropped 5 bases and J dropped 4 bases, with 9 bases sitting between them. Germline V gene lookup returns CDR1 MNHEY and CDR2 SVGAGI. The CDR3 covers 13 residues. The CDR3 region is CASSTRENQPQHF. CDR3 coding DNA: TGTGCCAGCAGTACCCGGGAGAATCAGCCCCAGCATTTT.

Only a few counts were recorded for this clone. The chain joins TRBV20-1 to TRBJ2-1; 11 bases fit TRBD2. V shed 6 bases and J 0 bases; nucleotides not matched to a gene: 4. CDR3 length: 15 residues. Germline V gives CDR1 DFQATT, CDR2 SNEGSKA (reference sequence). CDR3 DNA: TGCAGTGCAAGTAGCGGGAGGGCCTCCTACAATGAGCAGTTCTTC. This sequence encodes CSASSGRASYNEQFF.

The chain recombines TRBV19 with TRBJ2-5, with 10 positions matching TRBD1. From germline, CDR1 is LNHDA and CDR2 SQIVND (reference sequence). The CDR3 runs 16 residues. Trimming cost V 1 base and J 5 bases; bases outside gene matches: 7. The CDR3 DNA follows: TGTGCCAGTAGTATAGTCCCCGGGACAGGGGACGAGACCCAGTACTTC. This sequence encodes CASSIVPGTGDETQYF.

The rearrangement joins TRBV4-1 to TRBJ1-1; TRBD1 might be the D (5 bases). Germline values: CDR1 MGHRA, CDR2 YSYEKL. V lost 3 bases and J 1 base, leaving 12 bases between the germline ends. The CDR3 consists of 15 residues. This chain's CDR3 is CASSQKGAGNTEAFF. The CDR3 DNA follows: TGCGCCAGCAGCCAGAAAGGGGCCGGGAACACTGAAGCTTTCTTT.

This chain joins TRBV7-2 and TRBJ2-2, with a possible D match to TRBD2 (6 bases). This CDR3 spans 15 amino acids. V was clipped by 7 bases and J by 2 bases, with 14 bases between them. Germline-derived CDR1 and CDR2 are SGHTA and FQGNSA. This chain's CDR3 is CASNPRGRNTGELFF. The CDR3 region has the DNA TGTGCCAGCAACCCGCGGGGCCGAAACACCGGGGAGCTGTTTTTT.

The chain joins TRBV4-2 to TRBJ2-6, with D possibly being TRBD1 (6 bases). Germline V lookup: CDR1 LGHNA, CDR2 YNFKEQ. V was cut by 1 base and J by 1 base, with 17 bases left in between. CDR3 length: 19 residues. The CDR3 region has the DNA TGTGCCAGCAGCCAAGTCGCCACAGGGATTTTATCTGGGGCCAACGTCCTGACTTTC. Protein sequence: CASSQVATGILSGANVLTF.

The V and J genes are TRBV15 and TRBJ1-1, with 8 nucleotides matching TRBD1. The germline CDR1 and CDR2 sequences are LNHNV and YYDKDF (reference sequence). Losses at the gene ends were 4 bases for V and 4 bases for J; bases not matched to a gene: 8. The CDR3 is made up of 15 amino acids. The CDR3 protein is CATSTKTTGVTEAFF. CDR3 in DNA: TGTGCCACCAGCACGAAAACGACAGGGGTCACTGAAGCTTTCTTT.

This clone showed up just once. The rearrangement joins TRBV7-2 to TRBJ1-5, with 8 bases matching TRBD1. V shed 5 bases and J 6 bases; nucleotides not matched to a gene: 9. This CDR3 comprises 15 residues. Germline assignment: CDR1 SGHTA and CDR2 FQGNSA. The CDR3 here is CASSPRQGAGQPQHF. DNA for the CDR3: TGTGCCAGCAGCCCGAGGCAGGGGGCAGGTCAGCCCCAGCATTTT.

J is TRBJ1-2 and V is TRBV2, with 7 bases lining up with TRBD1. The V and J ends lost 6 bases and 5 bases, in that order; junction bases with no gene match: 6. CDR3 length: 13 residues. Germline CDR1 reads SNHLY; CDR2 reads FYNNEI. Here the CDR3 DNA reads TGTGCCAGCAGCGACCGGGACAGATATGGCTACACCTTC. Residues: CASSDRDRYGYTF.

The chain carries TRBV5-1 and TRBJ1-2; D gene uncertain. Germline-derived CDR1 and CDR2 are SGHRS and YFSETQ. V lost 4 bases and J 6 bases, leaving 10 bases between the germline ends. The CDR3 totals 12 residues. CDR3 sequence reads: CASSLMGDGYTF. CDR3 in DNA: TGCGCCAGCAGCCTGATGGGAGATGGCTACACCTTC.

The DNA for the CDR3 is TGCGCCAGCAGCTCCCCAGGGAGGGGGCGGGAGACCCAGTACTTC. Translating it yields CASSSPGRGRETQYF. The chain employs TRBV5-1 and TRBJ2-5; the D gene could be TRBD1 or TRBD2 (7 bases each). Looked up from germline, CDR1 is SGHRS and CDR2 is YFSETQ. The CDR3 length is 15 residues. Trimming removed 3 bases at V and 5 bases at J, with 17 bases between.

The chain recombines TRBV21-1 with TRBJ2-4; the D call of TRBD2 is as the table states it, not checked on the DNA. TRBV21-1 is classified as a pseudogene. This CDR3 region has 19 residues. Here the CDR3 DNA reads TGTGCCAGCAGCAAATGGAAGTGGGAGGGGCGTACAGACAATAACATTCAGTACTTC. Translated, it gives CASSKWKWEGRTDNNIQYF.

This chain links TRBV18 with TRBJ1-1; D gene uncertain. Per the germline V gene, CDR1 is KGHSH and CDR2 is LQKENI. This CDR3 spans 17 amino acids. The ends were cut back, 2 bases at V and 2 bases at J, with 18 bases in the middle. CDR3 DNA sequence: TGTGCCAGCTCACCAACTGTCTTCCGAGACCGAAACACTGAAGCTTTCTTT. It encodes CASSPTVFRDRNTEAFF. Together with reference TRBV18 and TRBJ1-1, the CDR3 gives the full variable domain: NAGVMQNPRHLVRRRGQEARLRCSPMKGHSHVYWYRQLPEEGLKFMVYLQKENIIDESGMPKERFSAEFPKEGPSILRIQQVVRGDSAAYFCASSPTVFRDRNTEAFFGQGTRLTVV.

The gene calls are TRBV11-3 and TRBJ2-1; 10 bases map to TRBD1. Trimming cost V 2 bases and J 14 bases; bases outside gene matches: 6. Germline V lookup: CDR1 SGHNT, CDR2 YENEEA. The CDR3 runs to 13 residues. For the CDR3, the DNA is TGTGCCAGCAGCTTAACCCCCGGGACAGGGGAGTTCTTC. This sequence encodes CASSLTPGTGEFF.

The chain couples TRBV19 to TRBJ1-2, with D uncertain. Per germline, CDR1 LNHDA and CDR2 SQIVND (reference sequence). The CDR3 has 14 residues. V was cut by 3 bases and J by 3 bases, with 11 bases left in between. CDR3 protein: CASSILATYYGYTF. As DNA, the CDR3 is TGTGCCAGTAGTATCCTGGCAACGTACTATGGCTACACCTTC.

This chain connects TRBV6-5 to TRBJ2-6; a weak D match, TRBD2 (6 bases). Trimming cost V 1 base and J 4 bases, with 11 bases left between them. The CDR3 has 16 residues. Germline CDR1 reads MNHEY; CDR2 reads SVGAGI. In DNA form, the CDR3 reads TGTGCCAGCAGTTACTTGGAGGGGTACGGGGCCAACGTCCTGACTTTC. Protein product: CASSYLEGYGANVLTF.

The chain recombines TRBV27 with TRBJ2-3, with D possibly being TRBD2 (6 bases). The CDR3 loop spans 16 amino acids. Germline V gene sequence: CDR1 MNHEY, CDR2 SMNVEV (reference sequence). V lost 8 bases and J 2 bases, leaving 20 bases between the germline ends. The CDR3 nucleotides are TGTGCCAGCGGGAAAACACGGGACTTTTACACAGATACGCAGTATTTT. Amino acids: CASGKTRDFYTDTQYF.

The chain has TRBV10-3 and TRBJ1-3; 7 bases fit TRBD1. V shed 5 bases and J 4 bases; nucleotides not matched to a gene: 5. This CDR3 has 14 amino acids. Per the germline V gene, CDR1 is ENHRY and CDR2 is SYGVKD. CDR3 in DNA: TGTGCCATCAGTACGGGACAGCTCGGAAACACCATATATTTT. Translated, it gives CAISTGQLGNTIYF.

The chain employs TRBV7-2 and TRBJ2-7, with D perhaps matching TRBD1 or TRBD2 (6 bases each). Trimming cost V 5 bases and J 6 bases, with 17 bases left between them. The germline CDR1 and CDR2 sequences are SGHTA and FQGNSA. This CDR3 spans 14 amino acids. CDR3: CASSPGVTQGEQYF. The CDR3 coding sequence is TGTGCCAGCAGCCCGGGAGTCACACAGGGCGAGCAGTACTTC.

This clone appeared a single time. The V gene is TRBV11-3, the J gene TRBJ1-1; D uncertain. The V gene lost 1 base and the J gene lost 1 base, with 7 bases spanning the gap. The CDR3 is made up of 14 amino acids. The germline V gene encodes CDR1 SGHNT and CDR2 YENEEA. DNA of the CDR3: TGTGCCAGCAGCTTAGGAATTAAGAACACTGAAGCTTTCTTT. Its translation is CASSLGIKNTEAFF.

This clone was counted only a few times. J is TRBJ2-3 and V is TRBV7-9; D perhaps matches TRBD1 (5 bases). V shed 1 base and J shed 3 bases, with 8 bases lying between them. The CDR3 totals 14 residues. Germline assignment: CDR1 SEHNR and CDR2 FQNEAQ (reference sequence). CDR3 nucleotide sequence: TGTGCCAGCAGCTTAGGCAGGGCGACAGATACGCAGTATTTT. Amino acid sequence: CASSLGRATDTQYF.